This T cell receptor (beta chain) came from a study of blood T cell repertoires in COVID-19. V was pared by 3 bases and J by 4 bases, with 4 bases of the junction left unmatched. The CDR3 spans 14 residues. CDR1 is MNHNS, CDR2 SASEGT, per germline. How the authors handled the data: Reference gene primer amplification in the assay estimated nucleated cell counts. The data were produced by immunoSEQ multiplex PCR, yet TCRdb's version contains in-frame clones alone and is incomplete. V, J and clone size are taken as reported in that table, and D and trimming were inferred from the DNA itself. The repertoire has approximately 130,000 clones, approximately 77% of them found once; the top ten carry around 18%. This clone appeared a few times.

The gene calls are TRBV6-1 and TRBJ2-7; 9 nucleotides match TRBD1. The TCR sequence derives from an older man with acute or convalescent COVID-19. What was sequenced was peripheral blood. For the CDR3, the DNA is TGTGCCAGCAGTGACCGGACAGGGGTGTACGAGCAGTACTTC. Encoded protein: CASSDRTGVYEQYF.